This record looks at one TCR beta chain sequence and its context. Antigen specificity is unknown. Measured with immunoSEQ multiplex PCR; TCRdb has only the in-frame clones, and not every one. Among about 46,000 clones listed, around 90% were seen once. This specimen comes from a study of OX40 agonist ivuxolimab in advanced cancers. Study in general: Ivuxolimab, which patients received intravenously every 2 weeks, was dosed at 0.01 to 10 mg/kg.

The germline V gene encodes CDR1 SGHDT and CDR2 YYEEEE. Between the trimmed V and J ends, which lost 1 base and 9 bases, there was a span of 19 bases. The CDR3 contains 16 residues. General study points: Partial responders treated at 0.1-3.0 mg/kg exhibited clonal expansion among the lowest measured. The mean number of expanded clones was higher in CD8+ T cells than in CD4+.

The clonotype comes from an adult with an advanced solid tumor such as melanoma, head and neck, liver or kidney cancer. V is TRBV5-6 and J is TRBJ1-4; D possibly corresponds to TRBD1 (6 bases). Sequenced material: CD4+ or CD8+ T cells sorted from blood, taken in a trial of the OX40 agonist ivuxolimab. The DNA of the CDR3 is TGTGCCAGCAGCTTGAACACAGGGCCCCGACCTAAAAAACTGTTTTTT. Its translation is CASSLNTGPRPKKLFF.